The source of this T cell receptor beta chain is a study of blood T cell repertoires in COVID-19. Study in general: Sites across the United States, Italy and Spain contributed samples from acute and convalescent COVID-19. The cDNA or gDNA used as material had been derived from T cells, B-cell-depleted T cells, or PBMCs.

There are 14 residues in the CDR3. Germline values: CDR1 MRHNA, CDR2 SNTAGT. V lost 3 bases to trimming and J lost 0 bases, with 6 bases between them. Original processing notes: From reference gene primer amplification, estimates of nucleated cell counts were derived. Method: immunoSEQ multiplex PCR; TCRdb's copy keeps in-frame clones and lacks some. The DNA was the basis for D and trimming; V, J and clone size are from that table. The sample contains around 93,000 clones, roughly 82% of which appear only once. This TCR came from a man aged 80 or over with acute or convalescent COVID-19. Input material: peripheral blood. The chain combines TRBV6-4 with TRBJ1-5; possibly TRBD1 for D (5 bases). CDR3 protein: CASSEGLSNQPQHF. The CDR3 DNA follows: TGTGCCAGCAGTGAGGGGCTTAGCAATCAGCCCCAGCATTTT.